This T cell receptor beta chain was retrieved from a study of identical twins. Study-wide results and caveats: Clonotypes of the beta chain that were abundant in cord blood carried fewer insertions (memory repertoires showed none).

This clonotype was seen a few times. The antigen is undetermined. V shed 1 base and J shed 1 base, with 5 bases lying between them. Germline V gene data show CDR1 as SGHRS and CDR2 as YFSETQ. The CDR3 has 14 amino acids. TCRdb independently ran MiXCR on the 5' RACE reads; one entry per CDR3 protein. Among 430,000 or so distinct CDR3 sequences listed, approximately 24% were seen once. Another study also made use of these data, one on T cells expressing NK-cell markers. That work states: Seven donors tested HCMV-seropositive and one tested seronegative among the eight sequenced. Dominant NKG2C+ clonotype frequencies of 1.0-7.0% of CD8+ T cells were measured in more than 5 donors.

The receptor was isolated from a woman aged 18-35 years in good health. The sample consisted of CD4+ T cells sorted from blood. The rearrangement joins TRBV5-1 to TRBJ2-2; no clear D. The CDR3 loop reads CASSLLENTGELFF. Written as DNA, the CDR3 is TGCGCCAGCAGCTTGTTGGAGAACACCGGGGAGCTGTTTTTT. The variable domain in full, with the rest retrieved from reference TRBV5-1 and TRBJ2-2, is KAGVTQTPRYLIKTRGQQVTLSCSPISGHRSVSWYQQTPGQGLQFLFEYFSETQRNKGNFPGRFSGRQFSNSRSEMNVSTLELGDSALYLCASSLLENTGELFFGEGSRLTVL.